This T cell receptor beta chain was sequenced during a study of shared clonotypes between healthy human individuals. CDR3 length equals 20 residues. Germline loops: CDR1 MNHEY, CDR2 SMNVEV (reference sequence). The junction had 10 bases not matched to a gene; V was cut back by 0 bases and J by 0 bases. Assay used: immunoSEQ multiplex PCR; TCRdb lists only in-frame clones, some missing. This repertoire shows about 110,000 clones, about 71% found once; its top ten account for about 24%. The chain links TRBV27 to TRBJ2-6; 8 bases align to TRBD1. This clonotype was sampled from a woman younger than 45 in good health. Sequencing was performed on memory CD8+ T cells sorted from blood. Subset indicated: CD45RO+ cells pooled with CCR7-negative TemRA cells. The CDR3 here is CASSLSSLRGRYSGANVLTF. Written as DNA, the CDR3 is TGTGCCAGCAGTTTATCCAGCCTCAGGGGGCGATACTCTGGGGCCAACGTCCTGACTTTC.